Listed here are 15 T cell receptor beta chains from one sample, sequenced in a study of cytomegalovirus exposure and HLA in healthy donors. The PCR made use of 60 Vbeta and 13 Jbeta primers. Sequenced by immunoSEQ multiplex PCR; TCRdb stores in-frame clones only, minus some. In the table there are about 190,000 clones, roughly 86% of which are singletons. Material: PBMCs. These TCRs come from a woman between 18 and 29 years old in good health and CMV-seronegative.

This rearrangement joins TRBV30 to TRBJ1-1; D is ambiguous. Per germline, CDR1 GTSNPN and CDR2 SVGIG (reference sequence). The CDR3 extends over 12 amino acids. The V gene lost 3 bases and the J gene lost 8 bases, with 13 bases spanning the gap. DNA for the CDR3: TGTGCCTGGAGCAGACTTTCCGGGGAAGCTTTCTTT. This translates into CAWSRLSGEAFF.

This sequence joins TRBV5-1 and TRBJ1-1; no clear D gene. The V end lost 4 bases, the J end lost 1 base, and 5 bases lay between the germline ends. The CDR3 spans 12 residues. Germline V gene lookup returns CDR1 SGHRS and CDR2 YFSETQ. The CDR3 spells CASSERNTEAFF. The CDR3 DNA reads as TGCGCCAGCAGCGAGCGGAACACTGAAGCTTTCTTT.

The V gene is TRBV4-3, the J gene TRBJ1-2, with a tentative D call TRBD1 (5 bases). Trimming took off 6 bases at V and 2 bases at J, with 13 bases between the two ends. The CDR3 is made up of 14 amino acids. The germline gives CDR1 LGHNA, CDR2 YSLEER. The DNA of the CDR3 is TGCGCCAGCAGGGGCCCGGGACTCAACTATGGCTACACCTTC. This codes for CASRGPGLNYGYTF.

The sample holds a few counts of this clone. As DNA, the CDR3 is TGTGCCAGCAGCTTTCCCGGACAGAACTACGAGCAGTACTTC. Translation: CASSFPGQNYEQYF. The rearrangement links TRBV5-4 to TRBJ2-7, with a possible D match to TRBD1 (6 bases). Germline values: CDR1 SGHNT, CDR2 YYREEE (reference sequence). V was clipped by 2 bases and J by 3 bases, with 12 bases between them. This CDR3 is 14 amino acids long.

The V gene is TRBV6-5, the J gene TRBJ2-5; 7 nucleotides line up with TRBD2. The V and J ends lost 5 bases and 4 bases, in that order; junction bases with no gene match: 7. The germline V gene encodes CDR1 MNHEY and CDR2 SVGAGI. The CDR3 has 14 amino acids. CDR3 nucleotide sequence: TGTGCCAGCAGTCCGACTTTAGCGGGAGAGACCCAGTACTTC. This encodes CASSPTLAGETQYF.

The DNA of the CDR3 is TGTGCCAGCAGTTTTGCCAACACCCGGGCAGGGGGTCGCTATGGCTACACCTTC. Protein: CASSFANTRAGGRYGYTF. The chain carries TRBV28 and TRBJ1-2, with 7 bases matching TRBD1. This CDR3 has 18 amino acids. V shed 3 bases and J 4 bases; nucleotides not matched to a gene: 17. CDR1 is MDHEN and CDR2 is SYDVKM in the germline V gene.

The chain joins TRBV7-9 to TRBJ2-6; possible D gene TRBD2, 5 bases. Germline values: CDR1 SEHNR, CDR2 FQNEAQ (reference sequence). The CDR3 runs to 19 residues. Trimming cost V 5 bases and J 0 bases, with 20 bases left between them. The CDR3 DNA is TGTGCCAGCAGCCCGGCCGAACTCGGGGAGAGCTCTGGGGCCAACGTCCTGACTTTC. Translating it yields CASSPAELGESSGANVLTF.

The table lists this clone with a few counts. CDR3 sequence: CSAIEDRVEMNKLFF. In DNA, the CDR3 is TGCAGCGCCATAGAGGACAGGGTCGAAATGAACAAACTGTTTTTT. This chain uses TRBV29-1 with TRBJ1-4; 8 bases line up with TRBD1. CDR1 is SQVTM and CDR2 is ANQGSEA in the germline V gene. The length of the CDR3 is 15 residues. V lost 7 bases to trimming and J lost 11 bases; unmatched junction nucleotides: 18.

DNA of the CDR3: TGCGCCACCACTGGGGGACTAGCCGTAGAGACCCAGTACTTC. Translated, it gives CATTGGLAVETQYF. The chain links TRBV5-1 to TRBJ2-5, with TRBD2 matching over 9 bases. Germline V gives CDR1 SGHRS, CDR2 YFSETQ. The V gene end was trimmed by 9 bases and the J gene end by 4 bases; junction bases not matched to a gene: 10. The CDR3 is made up of 14 amino acids.

This clone is a singleton in its sample. This chain uses TRBV7-9 with TRBJ1-3; TRBD1 agrees at 7 bases. Germline-derived CDR1 and CDR2 are SEHNR and FQNEAQ (reference sequence). The CDR3 extends over 14 amino acids. V lost 4 bases to trimming and J lost 4 bases; unmatched junction nucleotides: 4. CDR3 bases: TGTGCCAGCAGCTCGACAGGGTTCGGAAACACCATATATTTT. Its translation: CASSSTGFGNTIYF.

This sequence joins TRBV19 and TRBJ2-2; the match to TRBD2 covers 10 bases. This CDR3 region has 16 residues. V dropped 5 bases and J dropped 5; count of bases not matched to a gene: 8. Germline CDR1 is LNHDA and CDR2 is SQIVND (reference sequence). CDR3 sequence reads: CASSAYSGGRTGELFF. DNA for the CDR3: TGTGCCAGTAGTGCCTATAGCGGGGGGCGAACCGGGGAGCTGTTTTTT.

The chain employs TRBV5-1 and TRBJ2-7; D perhaps matches TRBD1 (6 bases). V was trimmed by 5 bases and J by 5 bases, leaving 11 bases between them. Germline assignment: CDR1 SGHRS and CDR2 YFSETQ. CDR3 length equals 12 residues. CDR3 sequence reads: CASSRQADEQYF. The CDR3 DNA reads TGCGCCAGCAGTCGACAGGCCGACGAGCAGTACTTC.

Note on this clone: Germline and junction disagree at one end, which may indicate a read error. V usage is TRBV7-9 and J usage is TRBJ2-1; 7 positions match TRBD2. The CDR3 has 16 amino acids. Per germline, CDR1 SEHNR and CDR2 FQNEAQ (reference sequence). The CDR3 DNA is TGTTCCAGCAGCTTACAACAGAGCCTACGGGGGGAAGAGCAGTTCTTC. Translated: CSSSLQQSLRGEEQFF.

This chain links TRBV6-4 with TRBJ1-2; TRBD1 matches at 7 bases. CDR1 and CDR2 from the germline V gene are MRHNA and SNTAGT. Trimming took 6 bases from V and 0 from J; bases not matched to a gene: 4. This CDR3 spans 14 amino acids. Here the CDR3 reads CASSRQGSNYGYTF. In DNA form, the CDR3 reads TGTGCCAGCAGCCGACAGGGTTCTAACTATGGCTACACCTTC.

This clone was found a few times. The chain couples TRBV6-5 to TRBJ1-1; unclear D gene. The germline V gene has CDR1 MNHEY and CDR2 SVGAGI. The CDR3 is made up of 14 amino acids. V was clipped by 5 bases and J by 6 bases, with 16 bases between them. The CDR3 loop reads CASSVGRRQAEAFF. The CDR3 coding sequence is TGTGCCAGCAGTGTAGGGAGGCGTCAGGCTGAAGCTTTCTTT.